What follows are 5 T cell receptor beta chains derived from one specimen sequenced in a study of T cell responses to AZD1222 COVID-19 vaccine. Produced via immunoSEQ multiplex PCR; TCRdb's table is partial and in-frame only. In the table there are roughly 120,000 clones, approximately 89% of which are singletons. Sample: peripheral blood, taken 28 days after the second AZD1222 dose. The source of these receptors is an adult who received the AZD1222 COVID-19 vaccine.

The table lists this clone with a few counts. DNA of the CDR3: TGTGCCAGCAGCAGGGGAGGGGCGGGAAGCAATCAGCCCCAGCATTTT. This codes for CASSRGGAGSNQPQHF. This rearrangement joins TRBV7-2 to TRBJ1-5; a possible D gene is TRBD1 (5 bases). This CDR3 is built from 16 residues. CDR1 SGHTA and CDR2 FQGNSA come from the germline V gene. Trimming stripped 5 bases from V and 1 base from J, with 15 bases between.

The chain links TRBV6-5 to TRBJ2-1, with TRBD2 as a possible D gene (5 bases). The V end lost 6 bases, the J end lost 7 bases, and 19 bases lay between the germline ends. Germline assignment: CDR1 MNHEY and CDR2 SVGAGI. The CDR3 loop spans 15 amino acids. CDR3 DNA: TGTGCCAGCAGACCTCTAACGGGGTCTTGGAATGAGCAGTTCTTC. This sequence encodes CASRPLTGSWNEQFF.

This rearrangement joins TRBV7-9 to TRBJ1-5; D remains ambiguous. The CDR3 has 15 amino acids. V lost 5 bases and J lost 9, with 20 bases in between. Germline V lookup: CDR1 SEHNR, CDR2 FQNEAQ (reference sequence). CDR3 coding DNA: TGTGCCAGCAGCCTGGGGTCGGATACTGGTACGCCCCAGCATTTT. Translation gives CASSLGSDTGTPQHF.

This sequence joins TRBV11-2 and TRBJ1-2; D remains unclear. The germline gives CDR1 SGHAT, CDR2 FQNNGV. CDR3 length: 13 amino acids. V was cut by 3 bases and J by 4 bases, with 9 bases left in between. The CDR3 protein is CASSFWQSYGYTF. The CDR3 bases are TGTGCCAGCAGCTTCTGGCAAAGCTATGGCTACACCTTC.

This rearrangement joins TRBV18 to TRBJ1-1; 7 positions match TRBD1. The trim removed 2 bases at V and 5 bases at J, leaving 8 bases unmatched. The CDR3 extends over 15 amino acids. The germline CDR1 and CDR2 sequences are KGHSH and LQKENI. The CDR3 loop reads CASSPAEGAVTEAFF. The CDR3 DNA reads TGTGCCAGCTCACCAGCGGAGGGGGCGGTGACTGAAGCTTTCTTT.